This T cell receptor beta chain appears in the sequencing data of a study of post-analysis software for immune sequencing data. Turning to the study itself: Relapsing-remitting, secondary progressive and progressive-relapsing forms of multiple sclerosis all featured among disease courses. Study-wide points: Five or six TRBV segments were more frequent in patients than controls; TRBV5-6, TRBV5-1 and TRBV20-1 belonged to this group. There was significantly lower normalized Chao1 diversity in multiple sclerosis patients than in controls.

Carried by the TCR beta cDNA libraries were unique molecular identifiers. Input of roughly 1 to 11 million T cells yielded roughly 530,000 cDNA molecules. TCRdb called the PCR reads again in MiXCR, with one record for every CDR3 protein. The sample lists around 770,000 distinct CDR3 sequences, around 46% occurring once. Comment on this clonotype: Its target is unknown.

Germline lookup yields CDR1 MNHEY and CDR2 SVGAGI. The CDR3 runs to 14 residues. The V gene end was trimmed by 2 bases and the J gene end by 5 bases; junction bases not matched to a gene: 6. J is TRBJ2-7 and V is TRBV6-5; 7 bases line up with TRBD1. Sequences were obtained from blood. This receptor was identified in a girl under 18 with multiple sclerosis. The DNA for the CDR3 is TGTGCCAGCAGTTACCAGGACAGGAGCCACGAGCAGTACTTC. It specifies CASSYQDRSHEQYF.